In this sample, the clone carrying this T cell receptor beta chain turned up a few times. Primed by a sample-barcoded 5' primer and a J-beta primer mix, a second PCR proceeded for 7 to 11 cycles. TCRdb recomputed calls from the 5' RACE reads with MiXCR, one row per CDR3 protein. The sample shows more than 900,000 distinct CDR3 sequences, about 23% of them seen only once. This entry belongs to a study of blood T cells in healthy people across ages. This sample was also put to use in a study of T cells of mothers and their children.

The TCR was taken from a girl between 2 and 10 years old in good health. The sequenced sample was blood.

CDR3 DNA: TGTGCCAGCAGCCAACAAGGAACCTCCTACGAGCAGTACTTC. Its protein is CASSQQGTSYEQYF. The genes are TRBV5-6 and TRBJ2-5; no reliable D call. TRBJ2-7 explains the end of the DNA better; the J call may be wrong. Germline loops: CDR1 SGHDT, CDR2 YYEEEE. This CDR3 is built from 14 residues.